The 8 T cell receptor beta chains below were found in one sample sequenced in a study of blood T cell repertoires in COVID-19. Here immunoSEQ multiplex PCR was the method, and the copy in TCRdb shows in-frame clones only, minus some. This sample has roughly 500,000 clones, with around nine tenths found just once. Sequenced input: PBMCs or T cells enriched from blood (not recorded which). The source of these receptors is a woman in her 40s who had recovered from COVID-19.

This clone was seen more than once but under ten times. V is TRBV6-4 and J is TRBJ1-5; TRBD1 might be the D (5 bases). The germline V and J ends were trimmed by 10 bases and 5 bases, with 21 bases remaining between them. CDR1 and CDR2 from the germline V gene are MRHNA and SNTAGT. The CDR3 is made up of 15 amino acids. The CDR3 sequence is CATRRGLLLHQPQHF. Written as DNA, the CDR3 is TGTGCCACCCGCCGGGGACTTTTGTTACATCAGCCCCAGCATTTT.

CDR3 in amino acids: CASTRSLRTGVYEQYF. The CDR3 nucleotides read TGTGCCAGTACCCGCTCCCTCCGGACAGGGGTCTACGAGCAGTACTTC. The chain employs TRBV19 and TRBJ2-7, with 9 bases aligning to TRBD1. This CDR3 is built from 16 residues. J lost 3 bases, V lost 7 bases, and 13 bases had no gene match. Germline lookup yields CDR1 LNHDA and CDR2 SQIVND (reference sequence).

The chain carries TRBV11-3 and TRBJ2-7, with 7 bases lining up with TRBD2. The CDR3 runs 14 residues. The V segment lost 3 bases and the J segment 0 bases; nucleotides outside the gene matches: 2. Per germline, CDR1 SGHNT and CDR2 YENEEA. The CDR3, as DNA: TGTGCCAGCAGCTTTAGCGGGCTCTCCTACGAGCAGTACTTC. Encoded protein: CASSFSGLSYEQYF.

The chain links TRBV6-2 or TRBV6-3 to TRBJ2-7; 12 bases line up with TRBD2. CDR3 length: 15 amino acids. CDR1 MNHEY and CDR2 SVGEGT come from the germline V gene. Trimming cost V 4 bases and J 3 bases; bases outside gene matches: 4. The CDR3 reads CASSSLAGGSYEQYF. DNA for the CDR3: TGTGCCAGCAGTTCCCTAGCGGGAGGGAGCTACGAGCAGTACTTC.

CDR3 sequence: CASSESLARYQETQYF. The DNA for the CDR3 is TGCGCCAGCAGTGAGTCCCTAGCGCGATACCAAGAGACCCAGTACTTC. The V and J genes are TRBV10-2 and TRBJ2-5; maybe TRBD2 (6 bases). V lost 0 bases and J lost 0, with 11 bases in between. CDR1 is WSHSY and CDR2 is SAAADI in the germline V gene. This CDR3 contains 16 residues.

The gene calls are TRBV19 and TRBJ2-7; tentative D call: TRBD1 (6 bases). Germline lookup yields CDR1 LNHDA and CDR2 SQIVND (reference sequence). V was clipped by 6 bases and J by 0 bases, with 15 bases between them. This CDR3 comprises 15 residues. The CDR3 sequence is CASSTTGTNSYEQYF. DNA for the CDR3: TGTGCCAGTAGCACAACCGGGACAAACTCCTACGAGCAGTACTTC.

The J gene is TRBJ2-2, the V gene TRBV6-5; a weak D match, TRBD1 (6 bases). CDR1 and CDR2 (germline): MNHEY, SVGAGI. CDR3 size: 14 residues. Between the trimmed V and J ends, which lost 6 bases and 0 bases, there was a span of 8 bases. The CDR3 DNA follows: TGTGCCAGCAGCGGGACAACGAACACCGGGGAGCTGTTTTTT. The encoded protein is CASSGTTNTGELFF.

The rearrangement links TRBV5-4 to TRBJ2-3, with 8 bases aligning to TRBD2. The CDR3 extends over 15 amino acids. V lost 3 bases to trimming and J lost 6 bases; unmatched junction nucleotides: 9. CDR1 is SGHNT, CDR2 YYREEE, per germline (reference sequence). The CDR3 here is CASSSPEGGGDTQYF. CDR3 in DNA: TGTGCCAGCAGCTCGCCGGAAGGCGGGGGGGATACGCAGTATTTT.